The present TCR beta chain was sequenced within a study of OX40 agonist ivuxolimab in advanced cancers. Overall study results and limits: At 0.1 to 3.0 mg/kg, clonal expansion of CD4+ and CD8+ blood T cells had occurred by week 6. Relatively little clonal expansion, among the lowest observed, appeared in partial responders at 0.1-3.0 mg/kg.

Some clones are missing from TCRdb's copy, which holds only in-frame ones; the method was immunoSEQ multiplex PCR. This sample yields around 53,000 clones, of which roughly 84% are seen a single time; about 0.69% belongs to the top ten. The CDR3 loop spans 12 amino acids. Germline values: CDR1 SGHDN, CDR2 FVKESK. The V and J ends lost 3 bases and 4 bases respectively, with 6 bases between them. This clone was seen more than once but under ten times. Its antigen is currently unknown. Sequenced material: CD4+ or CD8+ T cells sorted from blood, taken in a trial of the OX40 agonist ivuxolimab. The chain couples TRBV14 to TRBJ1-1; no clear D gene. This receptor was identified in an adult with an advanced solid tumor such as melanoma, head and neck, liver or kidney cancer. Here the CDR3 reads CASSQGFTEAFF. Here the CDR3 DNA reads TGTGCCAGCAGCCAGGGGTTCACTGAAGCTTTCTTT.